This T cell receptor (beta chain) stems from a study of T-cell memory formation after mild COVID-19. General observations from the study: Pre-infection memory held some responding clones, suggesting pre-existing cross-reactive T cells responded.

V was pared by 4 bases and J by 8 bases, with 19 bases between. CDR1 is SGHRS, CDR2 YFSETQ, per germline. The CDR3 contains 15 residues. As for this clonotype: The antigen is undetermined.

A single record per CDR3 protein comes from TCRdb applying MiXCR to the 5' RACE reads. The sample lists fewer than 300,000 distinct CDR3 sequences, more than 15% occurring once. This rearrangement joins TRBV5-1 to TRBJ2-1; weak D call: TRBD1 (6 bases). The sample was PBMCs or a T cell subset sorted from them (not recorded which). The TCR was taken from a man between 18 and 29 years old who had mild COVID-19 (a few samples of this study predate the infection). Cell type and time point are not known. The CDR3 reads CASSARQARWDEQFF. The CDR3 bases are TGCGCCAGCAGCGCCCGACAGGCTCGGTGGGATGAGCAGTTCTTC.